This TCR beta chain comes out of a study of blood T cells in healthy people across ages. Whole-study findings and limits: Considered underestimates were the diversity estimates obtained from one million T cells. Long-lived donors exceeded aged donors in naive CD4+ cells and diversity.

Note on this clonotype: Its antigen is not known.

The V gene's germline CDR1 is MNHNS and CDR2 SASEGT. Deletions cut 2 bases from V and 4 bases from J, with 14 bases between. This CDR3 has 15 residues. A second about 7 to 11 cycle PCR used barcoded and J-beta primers. Carrying 12 random nucleotides, a template-switch adaptor labeled each individual cDNA molecule. TCRdb processed the 5' RACE reads anew with MiXCR; each CDR3 protein has one entry. The sample records around 1.5 million distinct CDR3 sequences, 40% to 50% being singletons. The receptor's source is a woman younger than 35 in good health. This chain connects TRBV6-1 to TRBJ1-1, with D tentatively TRBD1 (6 bases). Sequenced sample: blood. The CDR3, as DNA: TGTGCCAGCAGTGAACTCGGGGGCTCGCTCACTGAAGCTTTCTTT. It encodes CASSELGGSLTEAFF.